A single TCR beta chain is shown here with its context. This sample is drawn from a study of blood T cell repertoires in COVID-19. About the study: COVID-19 samples collected from the United States, Italy and Spain covered acute and convalescent phases. Nucleic acid was either cDNA or gDNA, and it came from T cells, B-cell-depleted T cells, or PBMCs.

From germline, CDR1 is MDHEN and CDR2 SYDVKM. CDR3 size: 16 residues. J was trimmed by 3 bases and V by 6 bases; bases with no gene match: 10. In the original analysis: The assay estimated nucleated cells by amplifying reference gene primers. Some clones are missing from TCRdb's copy, which holds only in-frame ones; the method was immunoSEQ multiplex PCR. V and J calls and clone size come straight from that table; D and trimming were deduced from the DNA. This sample yields around 99,000 clones, of which approximately 85% are seen a single time; 15% to 20% belongs to the top ten. The specimen was peripheral blood. This sequence originates from an elderly woman with active or convalescent COVID-19. The gene calls are TRBV28 and TRBJ2-7, with 11 nucleotides matching TRBD1. The CDR3 nucleotides are TGTGCCAGCAGGGGTATCGGACAGGGGGCGATCTACGAGCAGTACTTC. It yields the protein CASRGIGQGAIYEQYF.